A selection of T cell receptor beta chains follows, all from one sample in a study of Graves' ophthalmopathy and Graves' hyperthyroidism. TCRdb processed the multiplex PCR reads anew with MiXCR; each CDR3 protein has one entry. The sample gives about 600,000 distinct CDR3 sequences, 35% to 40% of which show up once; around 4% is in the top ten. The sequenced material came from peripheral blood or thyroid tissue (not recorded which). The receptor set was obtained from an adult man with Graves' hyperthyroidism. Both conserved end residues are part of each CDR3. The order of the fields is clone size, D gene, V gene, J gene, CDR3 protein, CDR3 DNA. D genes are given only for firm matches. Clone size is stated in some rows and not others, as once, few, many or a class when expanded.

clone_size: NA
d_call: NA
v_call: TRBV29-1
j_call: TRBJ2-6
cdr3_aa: CSVDSAGANVLTF
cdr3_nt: TGCAGCGTGGACAGTGCTGGGGCCAACGTCCTGACTTTC

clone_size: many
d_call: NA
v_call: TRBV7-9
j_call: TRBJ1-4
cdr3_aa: CASSRDNGDEKLFF
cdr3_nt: TGTGCCAGCAGTCGGGACAATGGCGATGAAAAACTGTTTTTT

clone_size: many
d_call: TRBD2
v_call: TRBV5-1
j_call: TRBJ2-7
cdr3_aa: CASSPGTSGRVYEQYF
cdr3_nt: TGCGCCAGCAGCCCCGGGACTAGCGGGAGGGTCTACGAGCAGTACTTC

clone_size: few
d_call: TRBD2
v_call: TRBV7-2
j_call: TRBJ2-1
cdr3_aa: CASRTGLAGRNEQFF
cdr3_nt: TGTGCCAGCAGGACGGGGCTAGCGGGACGAAATGAGCAGTTCTTC

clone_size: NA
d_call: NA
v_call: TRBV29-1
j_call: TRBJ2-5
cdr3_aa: CSVGKGTYNETQYF
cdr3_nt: TGCAGCGTTGGAAAGGGGACCTACAATGAGACCCAGTACTTC

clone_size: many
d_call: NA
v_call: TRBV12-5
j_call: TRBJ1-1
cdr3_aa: CASALTGYTEAFF
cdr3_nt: TGTGCTAGTGCCTTAACAGGGTACACTGAAGCTTTCTTT

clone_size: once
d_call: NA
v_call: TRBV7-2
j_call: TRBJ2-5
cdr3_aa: CASSLGGLETDTQYF
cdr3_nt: TGTGCCAGCAGCTTAGGGGGGCTGGAGACAGATACGCAGTACTTC

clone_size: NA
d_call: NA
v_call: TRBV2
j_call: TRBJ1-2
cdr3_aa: CASSVGGYSYGYTF
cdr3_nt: TGTGCCAGCAGTGTCGGGGGGTACTCCTATGGCTACACCTTC

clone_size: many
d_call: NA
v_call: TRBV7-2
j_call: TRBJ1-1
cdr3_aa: CASSGTGSTEAFF
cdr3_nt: TGTGCCAGCAGTGGGACGGGGAGCACTGAAGCTTTCTTT

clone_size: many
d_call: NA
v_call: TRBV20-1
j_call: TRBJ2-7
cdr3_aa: CSARALGTSYEQYF
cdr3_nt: TGCAGTGCTAGAGCCCTTGGCACAAGCTACGAGCAGTACTTC

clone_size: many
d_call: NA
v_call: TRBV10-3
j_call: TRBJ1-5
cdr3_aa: CAISESRGGNQPQHF
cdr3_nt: TGTGCCATCAGTGAATCCAGGGGAGGCAATCAGCCCCAGCATTTT

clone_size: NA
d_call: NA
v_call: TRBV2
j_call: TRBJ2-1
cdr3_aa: CASSEGVLVNEQFF
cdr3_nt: TGTGCCAGCAGTGAAGGGGTCCTCGTCAATGAGCAGTTCTTC

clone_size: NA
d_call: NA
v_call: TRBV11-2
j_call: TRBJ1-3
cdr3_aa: CASSLGGGHGNTIYF
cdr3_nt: TGTGCCAGCAGCTTAGGTGGTGGTCATGGAAACACCATATATTTT

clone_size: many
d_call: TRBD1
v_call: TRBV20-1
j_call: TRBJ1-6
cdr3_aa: CSATTRQGAGSPLHF
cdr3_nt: TGCAGTGCTACCACGAGGCAGGGGGCAGGATCACCCCTCCACTTT

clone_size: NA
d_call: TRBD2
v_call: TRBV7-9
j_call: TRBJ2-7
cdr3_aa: CAGRKTGLADPLPYEQYF
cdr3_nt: TGTGCCGGCAGGAAGACCGGACTAGCGGACCCTTTACCCTACGAGCAGTACTTC

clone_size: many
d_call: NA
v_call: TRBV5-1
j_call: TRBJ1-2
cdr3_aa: CASSPRQPNYGYTF
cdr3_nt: TGCGCCAGCAGCCCCCGACAGCCTAACTATGGCTACACCTTC

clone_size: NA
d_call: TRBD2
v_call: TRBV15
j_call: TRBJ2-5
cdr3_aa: CATSSLETSEETQYF
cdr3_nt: TGTGCCACCAGCAGTTTAGAGACTAGCGAAGAGACCCAGTACTTC

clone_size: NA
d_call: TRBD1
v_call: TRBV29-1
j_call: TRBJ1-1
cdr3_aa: CSVGGQGNTEAFF
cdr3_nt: TGCAGCGTTGGGGGACAGGGTAACACTGAAGCTTTCTTT

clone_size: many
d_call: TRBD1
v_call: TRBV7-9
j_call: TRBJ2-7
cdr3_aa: CASRTGTGEQYF
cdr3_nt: TGTGCCAGCAGGACCGGGACAGGCGAGCAGTACTTC

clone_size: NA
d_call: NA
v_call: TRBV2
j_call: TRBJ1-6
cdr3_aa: CASTWTDNNSPLHF
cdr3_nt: TGTGCCAGCACTTGGACAGATAATAATTCACCCCTCCACTTT

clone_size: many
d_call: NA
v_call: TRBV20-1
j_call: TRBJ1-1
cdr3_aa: CSALGLVRTMNTEAFF
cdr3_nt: TGCAGTGCCCTAGGACTAGTACGGACGATGAACACTGAAGCTTTCTTT

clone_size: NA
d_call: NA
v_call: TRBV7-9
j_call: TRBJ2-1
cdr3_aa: CASSSPPTGNEQFF
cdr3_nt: TGTGCCAGCAGCTCACCACCGACGGGCAATGAGCAGTTCTTC

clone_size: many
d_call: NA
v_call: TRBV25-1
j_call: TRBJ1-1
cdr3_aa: CASSESVGMGTEAFF
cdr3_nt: TGTGCCAGCAGTGAATCTGTAGGCATGGGCACTGAAGCTTTCTTT

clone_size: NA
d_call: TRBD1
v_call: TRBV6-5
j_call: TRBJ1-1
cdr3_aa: CASSYGGQPTEAFF
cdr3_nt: TGTGCCAGCAGTTATGGGGGACAGCCCACTGAAGCTTTCTTT

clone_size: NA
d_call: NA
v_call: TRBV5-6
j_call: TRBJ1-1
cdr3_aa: CASSLASGWNTEAFF
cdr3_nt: TGTGCCAGCAGCTTGGCGTCGGGCTGGAACACTGAAGCTTTCTTT

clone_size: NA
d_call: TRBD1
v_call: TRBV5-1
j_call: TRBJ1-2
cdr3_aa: CASSLASGTGDSCYGYTF
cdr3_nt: TGCGCCAGCAGCTTGGCATCCGGGACAGGGGACTCCTGCTATGGCTACACCTTC